The 2 T cell receptor beta chains reported below all come from one sample, sequenced in a study of shared T cell receptors in the human thymus. Method: immunoSEQ multiplex PCR; TCRdb's copy keeps in-frame clones and lacks some. The profile covers roughly 550,000 clones, with more than 75% appearing a single time and approximately 0.013% taken by the ten largest. This sample also appeared in a second study, on human thymus T cells.

Sequenced: thymocytes. The receptor set was obtained from a boy under three years old with a congenital heart defect.

V usage is TRBV7-8 and J usage is TRBJ2-5, with a weak D call TRBD2 (6 bases). The CDR3 loop spans 14 amino acids. V lost 5 bases to trimming and J lost 3 bases, with 13 bases between them. Germline assignment: CDR1 SGHVS and CDR2 FQNEAQ. DNA of the CDR3: TGTGCCAGCAGCCCGGGACTCTCTAAAGAGACCCAGTACTTC. Translated: CASSPGLSKETQYF.

This chain joins TRBV6-1 and TRBJ2-7; tentative D call: TRBD1 (7 bases). CDR3 length equals 15 residues. V was shortened by 0 bases and J by 0 bases, with 9 bases between the two germline ends. Germline V gene data show CDR1 as MNHNS and CDR2 as SASEGT. This CDR3 is CASSEARDSSYEQYF. In DNA form, the CDR3 reads TGTGCCAGCAGTGAAGCGCGGGACAGCTCCTACGAGCAGTACTTC.